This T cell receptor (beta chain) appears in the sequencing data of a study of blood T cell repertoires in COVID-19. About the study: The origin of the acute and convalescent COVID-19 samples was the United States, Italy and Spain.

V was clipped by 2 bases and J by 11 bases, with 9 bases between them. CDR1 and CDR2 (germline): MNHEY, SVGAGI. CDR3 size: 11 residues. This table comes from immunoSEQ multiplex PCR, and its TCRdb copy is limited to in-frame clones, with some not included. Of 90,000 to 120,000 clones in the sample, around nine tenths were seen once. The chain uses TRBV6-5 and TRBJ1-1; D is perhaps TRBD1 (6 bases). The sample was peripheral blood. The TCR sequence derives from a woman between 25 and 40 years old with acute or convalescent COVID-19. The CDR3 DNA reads TGTGCCAGCAGTTACCACAGGGTGGCTTTCTTT. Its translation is CASSYHRVAFF.